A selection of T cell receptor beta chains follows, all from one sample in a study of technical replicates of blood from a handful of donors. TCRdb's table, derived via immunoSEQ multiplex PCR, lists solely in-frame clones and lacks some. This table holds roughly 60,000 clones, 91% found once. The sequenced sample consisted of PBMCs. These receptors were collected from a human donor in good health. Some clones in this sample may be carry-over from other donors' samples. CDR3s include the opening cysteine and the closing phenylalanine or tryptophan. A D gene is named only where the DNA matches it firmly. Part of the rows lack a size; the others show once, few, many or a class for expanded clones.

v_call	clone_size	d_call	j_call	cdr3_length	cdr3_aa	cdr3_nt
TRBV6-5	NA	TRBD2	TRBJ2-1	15	CASSFQGLADNEQFF	TGTGCCAGCAGTTTCCAGGGACTAGCGGACAATGAGCAGTTCTTC
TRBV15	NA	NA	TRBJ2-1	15	CATSRDRGYGVEQFF	TGTGCCACCAGCAGAGATCGAGGCTACGGGGTGGAGCAGTTCTTC
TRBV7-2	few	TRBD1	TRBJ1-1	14	CASSSQPGQGEAFF	TGTGCCAGCAGCTCTCAACCGGGACAGGGAGAAGCTTTCTTT
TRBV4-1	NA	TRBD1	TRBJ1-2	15	CASRPNTGGAYGYTF	TGCGCCAGCAGACCGAATACAGGGGGCGCCTATGGCTACACCTTC
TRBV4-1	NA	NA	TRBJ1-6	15	CASSPQRTKDSPLHF	TGCGCCAGCAGCCCACAAAGGACAAAAGATTCACCCCTCCACTTT
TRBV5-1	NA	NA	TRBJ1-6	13	CASRLAANSPLHF	TGCGCCAGCAGGTTAGCGGCTAATTCACCCCTCCACTTT
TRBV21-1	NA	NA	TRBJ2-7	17	CASSNWSGLAGFYWQYF	TGTGCCAGCAGCAACTGGTCGGGACTAGCGGGGTTCTACTGGCAGTACTTC
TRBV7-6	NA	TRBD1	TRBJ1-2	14	CASSFDDRGYGYTF	TGTGCCAGCAGCTTTGACGACAGGGGCTATGGCTACACCTTC
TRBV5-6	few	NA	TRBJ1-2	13	CASSLGGAYGYTF	TGTGCCAGCAGCTTAGGAGGGGCCTATGGCTACACCTTC
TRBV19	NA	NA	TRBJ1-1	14	CASIQTETNTEAFF	TGTGCCAGTATTCAGACAGAGACAAACACTGAAGCTTTCTTT
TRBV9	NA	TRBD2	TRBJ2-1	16	CASSVAGGSSYNEQFF	TGTGCCAGCAGCGTAGCCGGGGGGAGCTCCTACAATGAGCAGTTCTTC
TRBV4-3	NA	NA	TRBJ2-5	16	CASSPRGLAGGETQYF	TGCGCCAGCAGCCCCCGCGGTCTAGCAGGGGGGGAGACCCAGTACTTC
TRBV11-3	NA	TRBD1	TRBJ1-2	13	CASSPEDRDAQRF	TGTGCCAGCAGCCCGGAGGACAGGGATGCCCAGCGATTC
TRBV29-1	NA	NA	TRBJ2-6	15	CSVYARGSGANVLTF	TGCAGCGTTTATGCACGCGGCTCTGGGGCCAACGTCCTGACTTTC
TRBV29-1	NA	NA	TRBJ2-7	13	CSVGKQATHEQYF	TGCAGCGTTGGTAAGCAGGCTACCCACGAGCAGTACTTC
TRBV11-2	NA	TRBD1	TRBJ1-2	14	CASSWGDRGYGYTF	TGTGCCAGCAGCTGGGGGGACAGGGGCTATGGCTACACCTTC
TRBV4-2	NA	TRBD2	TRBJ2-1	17	CASSTGVTSGSYNEQFF	TGTGCCAGCAGCACCGGGGTGACTAGCGGTTCCTACAATGAGCAGTTCTTC
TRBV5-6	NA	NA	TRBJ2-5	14	CASSLSALRETQYF	TGTGCCAGCAGCTTGTCTGCCCTTCGGGAGACCCAGTACTTC
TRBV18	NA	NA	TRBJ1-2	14	CASSADNSNYGYTF	TGTGCCAGCTCGGCGGACAATTCTAACTATGGCTACACCTTC
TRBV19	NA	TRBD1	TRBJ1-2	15	CASSIAGQTNYGYTF	TGTGCCAGTAGTATCGCGGGACAGACTAACTATGGCTACACCTTC
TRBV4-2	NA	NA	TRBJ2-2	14	CASSLAKEPGELFF	TGTGCCAGCAGCCTTGCGAAGGAGCCCGGGGAGCTGTTTTTT